This T cell receptor beta chain was recorded in a study of blood T cell repertoires in COVID-19. The overall study: COVID-19 samples, acute and convalescent, were from the United States, Italy and Spain.

Assay used: immunoSEQ multiplex PCR; TCRdb lists only in-frame clones, some missing. This table has approximately 130,000 clones, roughly 72% appearing once. The CDR3 has 18 residues. The J gene is TRBJ2-7, the V gene TRBV21-1; no DNA check was done on the table's D call, TRBD1. TRBV21-1 is given as a pseudogene. The origin of this receptor is a human donor in a cohort sampled during active COVID-19. Sample: peripheral blood. The CDR3 region is CASSHPHGVGTENYEQYF. CDR3 coding DNA: TGTGCCAGCAGCCACCCTCATGGAGTCGGGACAGAGAACTACGAGCAGTACTTC.